This T cell receptor beta chain derives from a study of T cell repertoires in cytomegalovirus infection. Study background: CMV infection and matching HLA type were both indicated by public TCR beta signatures. Study-level findings and limits: The ex vivo response was dominated by HLA-C-restricted CMV-specific TCR beta clonotypes.

To note about this clonotype: Its antigen is still unknown.

The V end lost 5 bases, the J end lost 11 bases, and 18 bases lay between the germline ends. CDR1 and CDR2 (germline): MNHEY, SVGEGT. The CDR3 is 13 amino acids. One entry per CDR3 protein results from TCRdb running MiXCR on the reads. The repertoire holds hundreds of thousands of distinct CDR3 sequences, over 25% seen once, with around 12% in the top ten. The sequence was obtained from a human donor in good health (CMV status not recorded). Some clones in this sample may be carry-over from other donors' samples. Sequencing used cultured CD8+ T cells from PBMCs, obtained from culture after CMV antigen stimulation. The rearrangement uses TRBV6-2 or TRBV6-3 and TRBJ1-1, with a possible D match to TRBD1 (5 bases). In DNA, the CDR3 is TGTGCCAGCAGTCCCCGCCCAGCCGGGGGTGCTTTCTTT. Protein: CASSPRPAGGAFF.